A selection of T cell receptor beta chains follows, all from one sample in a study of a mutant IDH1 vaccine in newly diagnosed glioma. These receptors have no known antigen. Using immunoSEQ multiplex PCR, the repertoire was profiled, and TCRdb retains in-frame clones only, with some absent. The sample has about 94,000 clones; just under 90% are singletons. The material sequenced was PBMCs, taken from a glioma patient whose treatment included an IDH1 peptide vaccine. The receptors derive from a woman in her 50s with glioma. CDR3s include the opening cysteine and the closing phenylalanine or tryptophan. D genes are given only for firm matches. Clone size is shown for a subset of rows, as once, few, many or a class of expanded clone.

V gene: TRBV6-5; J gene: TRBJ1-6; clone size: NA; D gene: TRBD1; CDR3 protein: CASSGFPGQISPLHF; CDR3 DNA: TGTGCCAGCAGTGGGTTCCCGGGACAGATTTCACCCCTCCACTTT
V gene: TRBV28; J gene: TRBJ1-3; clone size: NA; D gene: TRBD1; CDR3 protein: CASRPQGGNTIYF; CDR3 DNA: TGTGCCAGCAGGCCACAGGGGGGAAACACCATATATTTT
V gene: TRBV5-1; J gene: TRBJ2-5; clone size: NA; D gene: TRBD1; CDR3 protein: CASSVTGGQETQYF; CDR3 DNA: TGCGCCAGCAGCGTGACAGGGGGACAAGAGACCCAGTACTTC
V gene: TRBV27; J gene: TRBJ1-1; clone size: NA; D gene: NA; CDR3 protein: CASSTRTGKGTEAFF; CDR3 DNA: TGTGCCAGCAGTACACGAACAGGGAAGGGCACTGAAGCTTTCTTT
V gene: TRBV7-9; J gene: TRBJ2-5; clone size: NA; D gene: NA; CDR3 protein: CASSLVSVETQYF; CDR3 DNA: TGTGCCAGCAGCTTAGTTAGTGTAGAGACCCAGTACTTC
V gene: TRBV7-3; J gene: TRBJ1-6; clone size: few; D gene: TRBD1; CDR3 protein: CASSVTGTGVSPLHF; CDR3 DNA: TGTGCCAGCAGCGTGACCGGGACAGGAGTTTCACCCCTCCACTTT
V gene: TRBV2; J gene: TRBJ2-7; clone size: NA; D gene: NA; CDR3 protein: CASSVAAYEQYF; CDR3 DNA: TGTGCCAGCAGTGTTGCAGCCTACGAGCAGTACTTC
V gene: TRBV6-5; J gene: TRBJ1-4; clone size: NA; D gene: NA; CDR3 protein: CASSTGTSNEKLFF; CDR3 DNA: TGTGCCAGCAGTACCGGGACCTCTAATGAAAAACTGTTTTTT
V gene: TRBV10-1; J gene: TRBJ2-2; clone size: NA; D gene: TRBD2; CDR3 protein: CASSEGTSGNANTGELFF; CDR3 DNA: TGCGCCAGCAGTGAAGGGACTAGCGGGAATGCGAACACCGGGGAGCTGTTTTTT
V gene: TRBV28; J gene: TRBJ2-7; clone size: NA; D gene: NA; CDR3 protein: CASSLFGLSYEQYF; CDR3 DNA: TGTGCCAGCAGTCTCTTCGGGCTGAGCTACGAGCAGTACTTC
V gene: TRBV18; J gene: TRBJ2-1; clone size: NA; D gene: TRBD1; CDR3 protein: CASSPSTGMGNEQFF; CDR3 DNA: TGTGCCAGCTCACCCTCGACAGGGATGGGCAATGAGCAGTTCTTC
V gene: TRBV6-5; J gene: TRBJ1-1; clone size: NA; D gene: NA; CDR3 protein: CASSYSGPRSSEAFF; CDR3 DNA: TGTGCCAGCAGTTACTCGGGACCGAGGTCTTCCGAAGCTTTCTTT
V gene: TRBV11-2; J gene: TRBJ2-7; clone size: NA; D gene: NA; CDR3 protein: CASSSGLTPYEQYF; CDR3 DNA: TGTGCCAGCAGCTCGGGACTCACCCCCTACGAGCAGTACTTC
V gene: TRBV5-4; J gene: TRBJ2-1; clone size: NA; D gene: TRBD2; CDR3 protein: CASSGTSGTYNEQFF; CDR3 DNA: TGTGCCAGCAGCGGGACTAGCGGGACCTACAATGAGCAGTTCTTC
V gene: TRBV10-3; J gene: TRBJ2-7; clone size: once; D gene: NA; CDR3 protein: CAISEETEAYEQYF; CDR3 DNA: TGTGCCATCAGTGAAGAGACAGAAGCCTACGAGCAGTACTTC
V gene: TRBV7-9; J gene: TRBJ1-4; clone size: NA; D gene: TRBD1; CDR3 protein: CASSLLTGGNEKLFF; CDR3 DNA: TGTGCCAGCAGTCTATTGACAGGGGGTAATGAAAAACTGTTTTTT
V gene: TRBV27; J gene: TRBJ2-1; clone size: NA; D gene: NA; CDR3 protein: CASSGDRSYNEQFF; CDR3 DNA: TGTGCCAGCTCCGGGGACCGCTCCTACAATGAGCAGTTCTTC
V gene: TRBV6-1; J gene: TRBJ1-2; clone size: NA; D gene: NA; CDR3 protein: CASSLTSGLYGYTF; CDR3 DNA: TGTGCCAGCAGTCTAACCAGCGGGCTCTATGGCTACACCTTC
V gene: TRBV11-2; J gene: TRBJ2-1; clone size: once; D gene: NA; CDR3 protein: CASSLFAGVYNEQFF; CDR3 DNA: TGTGCCAGCAGCTTGTTCGCCGGGGTGTACAATGAGCAGTTCTTC
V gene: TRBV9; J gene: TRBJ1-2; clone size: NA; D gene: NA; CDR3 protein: CASSVDPESGYTF; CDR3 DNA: TGTGCCAGCAGCGTAGATCCGGAATCAGGCTACACCTTC
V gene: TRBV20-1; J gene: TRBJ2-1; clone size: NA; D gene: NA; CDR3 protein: CSARGDEQFF; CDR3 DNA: TGCAGTGCTAGAGGGGATGAGCAGTTCTTC
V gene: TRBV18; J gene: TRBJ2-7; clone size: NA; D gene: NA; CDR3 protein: CASSPRIAQGPFSYEQYF; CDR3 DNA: TGTGCCAGCTCACCAAGAATAGCGCAGGGACCTTTCTCCTACGAGCAGTACTTC
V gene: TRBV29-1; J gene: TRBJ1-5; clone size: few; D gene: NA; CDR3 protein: CSVGEGGRNQPQHF; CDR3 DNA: TGCAGCGTTGGGGAAGGGGGTCGCAATCAGCCCCAGCATTTT
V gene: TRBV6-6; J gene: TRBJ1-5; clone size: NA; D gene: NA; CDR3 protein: CASRWTALDYQPQHF; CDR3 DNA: TGTGCCAGCAGATGGACTGCACTGGATTATCAGCCCCAGCATTTT
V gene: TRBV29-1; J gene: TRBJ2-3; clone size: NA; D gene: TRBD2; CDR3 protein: CSVASTSGRTDTQYF; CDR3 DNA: TGCAGCGTTGCCTCGACTAGCGGGAGGACAGATACGCAGTATTTT
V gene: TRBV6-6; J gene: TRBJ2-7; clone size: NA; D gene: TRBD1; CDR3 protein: CASSWGQGSYEQYF; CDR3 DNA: TGTGCCAGCAGTTGGGGACAGGGCTCCTACGAGCAGTACTTC
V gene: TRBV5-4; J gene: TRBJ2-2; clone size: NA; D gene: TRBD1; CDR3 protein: CASSLGTGESGELFF; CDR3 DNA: TGTGCCAGCAGCTTGGGGACAGGGGAGTCCGGGGAGCTGTTTTTT
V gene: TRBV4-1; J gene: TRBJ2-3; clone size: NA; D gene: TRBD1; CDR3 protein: CASADRGGTDTQYF; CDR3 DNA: TGCGCCAGCGCCGACAGGGGCGGCACAGATACGCAGTATTTT
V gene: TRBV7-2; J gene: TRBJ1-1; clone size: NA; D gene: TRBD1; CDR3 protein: CASSLWTGEAEAFF; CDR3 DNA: TGTGCCAGCAGCTTATGGACAGGGGAAGCTGAAGCTTTCTTT
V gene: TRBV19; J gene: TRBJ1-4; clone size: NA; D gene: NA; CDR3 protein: CASSIRSDEQWDEKLFF; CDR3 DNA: TGTGCCAGTAGTATAAGGTCCGATGAACAGTGGGATGAAAAACTGTTTTTT
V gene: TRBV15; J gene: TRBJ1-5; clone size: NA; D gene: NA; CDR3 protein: CATSTDNQPQHF; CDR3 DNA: TGTGCCACCAGCACGGATAATCAGCCCCAGCATTTT
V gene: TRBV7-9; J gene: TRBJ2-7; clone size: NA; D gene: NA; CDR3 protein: CASSLAEGRAYEQYF; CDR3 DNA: TGTGCCAGCAGCTTAGCGGAGGGGCGAGCCTACGAGCAGTACTTC
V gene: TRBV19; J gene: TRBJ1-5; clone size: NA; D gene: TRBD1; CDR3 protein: CASSSKQGAGQPQHF; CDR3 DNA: TGTGCCAGTAGTTCAAAACAGGGGGCGGGTCAGCCCCAGCATTTT
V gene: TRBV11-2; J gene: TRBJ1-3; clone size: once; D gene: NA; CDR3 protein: CASSLSLVGNTIYF; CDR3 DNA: TGTGCCAGCAGCCTCAGCCTCGTGGGAAACACCATATATTTT
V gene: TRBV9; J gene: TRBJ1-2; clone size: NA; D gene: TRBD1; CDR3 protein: CASSARTGGAGYGYTF; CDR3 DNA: TGTGCCAGCAGCGCTCGGACAGGGGGCGCGGGCTATGGCTACACCTTC
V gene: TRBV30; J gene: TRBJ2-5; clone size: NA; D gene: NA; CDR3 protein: CAWSVGETQYF; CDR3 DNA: TGTGCCTGGAGTGTTGGGGAGACCCAGTACTTC
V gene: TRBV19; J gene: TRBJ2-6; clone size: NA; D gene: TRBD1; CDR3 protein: CASSIVQGGANVLTF; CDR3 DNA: TGTGCCAGTAGTATAGTACAGGGGGGGGCCAACGTCCTGACTTTC
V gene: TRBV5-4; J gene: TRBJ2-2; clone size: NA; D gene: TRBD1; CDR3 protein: CASSPPGQGKTGELFF; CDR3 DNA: TGTGCCAGCAGCCCCCCGGGACAGGGAAAGACCGGGGAGCTGTTTTTT
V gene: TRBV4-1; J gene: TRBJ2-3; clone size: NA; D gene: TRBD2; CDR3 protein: CASSPIGREKGTDTQYF; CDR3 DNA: TGCGCCAGCAGCCCCATCGGGCGGGAGAAGGGCACAGATACGCAGTATTTT
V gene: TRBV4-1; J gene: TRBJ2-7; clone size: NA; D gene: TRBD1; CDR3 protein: CASSQGYGTGEQYF; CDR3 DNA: TGCGCCAGCAGCCAGGGATACGGGACAGGCGAGCAGTACTTC
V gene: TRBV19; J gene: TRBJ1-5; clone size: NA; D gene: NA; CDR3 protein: CASSSQGGQPQHF; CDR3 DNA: TGTGCCAGTAGTTCCCAAGGGGGTCAGCCCCAGCATTTT
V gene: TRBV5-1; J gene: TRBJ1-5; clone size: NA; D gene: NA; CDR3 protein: CASSLAGGGNQPQHF; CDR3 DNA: TGCGCCAGCAGCTTGGCGGGTGGCGGCAATCAGCCCCAGCATTTT
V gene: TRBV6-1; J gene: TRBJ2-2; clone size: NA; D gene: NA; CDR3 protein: CASRQSPPAGELFF; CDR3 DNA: TGTGCCAGCAGACAGTCCCCCCCGGCCGGGGAGCTGTTTTTT
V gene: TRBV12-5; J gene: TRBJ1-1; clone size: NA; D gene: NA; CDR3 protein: CASGLGGLNTEAFF; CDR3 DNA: TGTGCTAGTGGTTTGGGGGGCCTGAACACTGAAGCTTTCTTT
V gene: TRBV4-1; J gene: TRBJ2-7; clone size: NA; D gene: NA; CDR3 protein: CASTLAPSSYEQYF; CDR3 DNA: TGCGCCAGCACCCTCGCCCCGAGCTCCTACGAGCAGTACTTC
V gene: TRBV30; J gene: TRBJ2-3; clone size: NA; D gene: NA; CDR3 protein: CAWGPGRSTDTQYF; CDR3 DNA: TGTGCCTGGGGACCGGGACGGAGCACAGATACGCAGTATTTT
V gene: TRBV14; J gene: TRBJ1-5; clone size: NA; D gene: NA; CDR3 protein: CASSQDLLQEITFLYSNQPQHF; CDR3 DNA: TGTGCCAGCAGCCAAGATCTCCTCCAGGAGATTACGTTTTTATATAGCAATCAGCCCCAGCATTTT
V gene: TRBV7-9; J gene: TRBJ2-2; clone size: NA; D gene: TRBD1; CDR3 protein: CASSQFGTGDTGELFF; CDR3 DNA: TGTGCCAGCAGCCAGTTCGGGACAGGGGACACCGGGGAGCTGTTTTTT
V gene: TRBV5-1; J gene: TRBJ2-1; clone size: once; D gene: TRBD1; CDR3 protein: CASSLSGGTGFNEQFF; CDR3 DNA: TGCGCCAGCAGCTTGAGTGGGGGGACAGGGTTTAATGAGCAGTTCTTC
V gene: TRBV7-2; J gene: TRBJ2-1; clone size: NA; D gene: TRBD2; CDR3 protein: CASSPYFSGMQFF; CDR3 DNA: TGTGCCAGCAGCCCTTACTTTAGCGGGATGCAGTTCTTC
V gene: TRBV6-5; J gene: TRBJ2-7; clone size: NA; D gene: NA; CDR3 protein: CASSYVGVVYEQYF; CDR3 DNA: TGTGCCAGCAGTTACGTGGGAGTAGTCTACGAGCAGTACTTC
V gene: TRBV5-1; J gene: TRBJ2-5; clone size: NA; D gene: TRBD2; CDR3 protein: CASSELAGAETQYF; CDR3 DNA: TGCGCCAGCAGCGAACTAGCGGGAGCTGAGACCCAGTACTTC
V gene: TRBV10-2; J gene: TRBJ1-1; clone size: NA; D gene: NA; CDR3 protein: CASSEQGNTEAFF; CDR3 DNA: TGCGCCAGCAGTGAACAGGGGAACACTGAAGCTTTCTTT